These 26 T cell receptor beta chains were all obtained from the same sample, sequenced in a study of blood T cell repertoires in COVID-19. Some clones are missing from TCRdb's copy, which holds only in-frame ones; the method was immunoSEQ multiplex PCR. The sample lists about 230,000 clones; around 90% were seen once. The source material was peripheral blood. The source of these receptors is a woman in her late teens or twenties who had recovered from COVID-19.

The rearrangement uses TRBV5-6 and TRBJ2-1, with TRBD2 identical over 8 bases. The germline CDR1 and CDR2 sequences are SGHDT and YYEEEE. This CDR3 has 15 amino acids. J was trimmed by 6 bases and V by 3 bases; bases with no gene match: 8. CDR3 sequence (DNA): TGTGCCAGCAGCTCGGGGATAGCGGGAAGCAATGAGCAGTTCTTC. It encodes CASSSGIAGSNEQFF.

V gene TRBV14 combines with J gene TRBJ1-2; tentatively, D is TRBD1 (5 bases). The CDR3 is 14 amino acids. Trimming pared 4 bases from V and 8 bases from J, leaving 17 bases between. Germline V gene lookup returns CDR1 SGHDN and CDR2 FVKESK. CDR3 protein: CASSRLIQGEGYTF. CDR3 nucleotide sequence: TGTGCCAGCAGCCGACTGATTCAGGGCGAAGGCTACACCTTC.

The rearrangement joins TRBV5-1 to TRBJ2-4; TRBD1 matches 8 bases. Trimming took 4 bases from V and 0 from J; bases not matched to a gene: 6. Germline assignment: CDR1 SGHRS and CDR2 YFSETQ. This CDR3 has 16 amino acids. CDR3 nucleotide sequence: TGCGCCAGCAGCCTCGGACAGGGCCTAGCCAAAAACATTCAGTACTTC. As protein: CASSLGQGLAKNIQYF.

This chain links TRBV30 with TRBJ1-2; D is undetermined. This CDR3 spans 13 amino acids. Germline V gene data show CDR1 as GTSNPN and CDR2 as SVGIG (reference sequence). The V and J ends lost 2 bases and 3 bases respectively, with 10 bases between them. This CDR3 reads CAWSKDGDYGYTF. The CDR3, as DNA: TGTGCCTGGAGTAAGGACGGGGACTATGGCTACACCTTC.

The chain employs TRBV27 and TRBJ2-7; 9 nucleotides line up with TRBD1. Germline CDR1 reads MNHEY; CDR2 reads SMNVEV (reference sequence). The CDR3 is 16 amino acids. V trimming: 5 bases; J trimming: 4 bases; junction bases outside the gene matches: 12. The CDR3, as DNA: TGTGCCAGCAGTGTCCAGGGGACAGGGTGGTATTACGAGCAGTACTTC. It translates to CASSVQGTGWYYEQYF.

In DNA, the CDR3 is TGTGCCAGCACCCCCTTCCCAACTAGCTACGAGCAGTACTTC. It specifies CASTPFPTSYEQYF. This chain connects TRBV2 to TRBJ2-7, with TRBD2 as a possible D gene (5 bases). Germline CDR1 SNHLY, CDR2 FYNNEI. This CDR3 contains 14 residues. V was trimmed by 7 bases and J by 3 bases, leaving 16 bases between them.

The V gene is TRBV27, the J gene TRBJ1-1; D not resolved. V gave up 2 bases and J gave up 4 bases, with 11 bases separating them. The CDR3 has 14 amino acids. From germline, CDR1 is MNHEY and CDR2 SMNVEV (reference sequence). The CDR3 here is CASSLRGWGTEAFF. For the CDR3, the DNA is TGTGCCAGCAGTTTACGGGGTTGGGGCACTGAAGCTTTCTTT.

In this sample, this clone turned up a few times. This chain connects TRBV19 to TRBJ2-2; 7 bases map to TRBD1. This CDR3 spans 14 amino acids. The germline V gene has CDR1 LNHDA and CDR2 SQIVND (reference sequence). V was pared by 10 bases and J by 4 bases, with 9 bases of the junction left unmatched. Here the CDR3 DNA reads TGTGCCACCTCTTGGGACAGTGCCACCGGGGAGCTGTTTTTT. Protein: CATSWDSATGELFF.

The gene calls are TRBV7-2 and TRBJ2-3; TRBD2 is a possible D gene (5 bases). The CDR3 spans 16 residues. Germline values: CDR1 SGHTA, CDR2 FQGNSA. The V gene lost 1 base and the J gene lost 0 bases, with 11 bases spanning the gap. The CDR3 loop is CASSLVGAGSTDTQYF. The CDR3 nucleotides read TGTGCCAGCAGCTTAGTCGGCGCGGGTAGCACAGATACGCAGTATTTT.

This clone has only one observation. J is TRBJ2-1 and V is TRBV2; D remains unclear. The CDR3 runs to 11 residues. Germline values: CDR1 SNHLY, CDR2 FYNNEI. Trimming removed 3 bases from V and 13 bases from J, with 10 bases in between. CDR3 in amino acids: CASSDYYFQFF. CDR3 nucleotides: TGTGCCAGCAGTGACTACTACTTTCAGTTCTTC.

This clone is a singleton in its sample. V usage is TRBV27 and J usage is TRBJ2-7; 11 bases fit TRBD1. The CDR3 is 15 residues long. Germline V gene data show CDR1 as MNHEY and CDR2 as SMNVEV (reference sequence). The trim removed 0 bases at V and 6 bases at J, leaving 4 bases unmatched. In DNA form, the CDR3 reads TGTGCCAGCAGTTTATCCGGACAGGGGGCTATCGAGCAGTACTTC. Residues: CASSLSGQGAIEQYF.

The gene calls are TRBV5-1 and TRBJ2-3; perhaps TRBD1 as D (7 bases). V lost 7 bases and J 5 bases, leaving 14 bases between the germline ends. CDR1 is SGHRS and CDR2 is YFSETQ in the germline V gene. There are 13 residues in the CDR3. CDR3 bases: TGCGCCAGCCGTCTGCAGGGGGGAGATACGCAGTATTTT. Protein sequence: CASRLQGGDTQYF.

This chain connects TRBV6-2 or TRBV6-3 to TRBJ1-5; D is uncertain. CDR3 length: 14 amino acids. Trimming shortened V by 2 bases and J by 5 bases, and 10 bases separated the two germline ends. Germline V gene data show CDR1 as MNHEY and CDR2 as SVGEGT. The CDR3 loop is CASSYEGRDQPQHF. The CDR3 DNA reads TGTGCCAGCAGTTACGAGGGTCGGGATCAGCCCCAGCATTTT.

The chain links TRBV6-2 or TRBV6-3 to TRBJ2-2; TRBD1 agrees at 7 bases. CDR1 MNHEY and CDR2 SVGEGT come from the germline V gene. CDR3 length: 16 residues. With V trimmed by 6 bases and J by 4 bases, 11 bases remained unmatched. The CDR3 spells CASSNRGYSGTGELFF. CDR3 nucleotides: TGTGCCAGCAGCAACAGGGGCTATTCAGGCACCGGGGAGCTGTTTTTT.

This chain uses TRBV30 with TRBJ1-2, with a weak D call TRBD1 (5 bases). With 2 bases removed from V and 8 bases from J, the gap between germline ends came to 15 bases. The CDR3 covers 13 residues. Per germline, CDR1 GTSNPN and CDR2 SVGIG (reference sequence). The CDR3 region has the DNA TGTGCCTGGAGTATCGTCGGGGGGGAGGGCTACACCTTC. This sequence encodes CAWSIVGGEGYTF.

This chain connects TRBV4-2 to TRBJ1-5; D call uncertain. Germline CDR1 and CDR2: LGHNA and YNFKEQ. V lost 5 bases and J 0 bases, leaving 11 bases between the germline ends. The CDR3 spans 15 residues. This CDR3 is CASSGTEYSNQPQHF. DNA of the CDR3: TGTGCCAGCAGCGGTACAGAGTATAGCAATCAGCCCCAGCATTTT.

The chain links TRBV5-1 to TRBJ2-2; TRBD2 matches at 12 bases. CDR1 SGHRS and CDR2 YFSETQ come from the germline V gene. The junction had 5 bases not matched to a gene; V was cut back by 2 bases and J by 0 bases. The CDR3 is 18 amino acids. Written as DNA, the CDR3 is TGCGCCAGCAGCTTTTCAAGGACTAGCGGGACGAACACCGGGGAGCTGTTTTTT. Its protein product is CASSFSRTSGTNTGELFF.

V is TRBV5-1 and J is TRBJ2-5; possible D gene TRBD2, 6 bases. The CDR3 sequence is 14 residues long. V lost 5 bases and J lost 2, with 13 bases in between. In germline, CDR1 is SGHRS, CDR2 YFSETQ. The CDR3 bases are TGCGCCAGCAGGGGGGGAATCTGGCAAGAGACCCAGTACTTC. Residues: CASRGGIWQETQYF.

The chain is built from TRBV12-3 or TRBV12-4 and TRBJ1-2; perhaps TRBD1 as D (5 bases). Trimming stripped 8 bases from V and 4 bases from J, with 14 bases between. The CDR3 has 13 amino acids. This CDR3 is CASGGGLAYGYTF. In DNA form, the CDR3 reads TGTGCCAGCGGGGGGGGGTTGGCCTATGGCTACACCTTC.

The chain carries TRBV11-3 and TRBJ2-1, with 7 bases identical to TRBD2. There are 14 residues in the CDR3. Germline CDR1 reads SGHNT; CDR2 reads YENEEA. V shed 4 bases, J shed 5 bases, and the junction held 5 bases outside the gene matches. CDR3 sequence: CASSSPLADNEQFF. CDR3 in DNA: TGTGCCAGCAGCTCCCCCCTAGCGGACAATGAGCAGTTCTTC.

The chain links TRBV24-1 to TRBJ1-2, with D tentatively TRBD1 (6 bases). This CDR3 contains 13 residues. Germline CDR1 KGHDR, CDR2 SFDVKD. V was pared by 1 base and J by 8 bases, with 10 bases between. In nucleotides, the CDR3 is TGTGCCACCAGTGATTTAAGACAGGCGGGCTACACCTTC. It is translated as CATSDLRQAGYTF.

The genes are TRBV6-2 or TRBV6-3 and TRBJ1-2, with 7 nucleotides matching TRBD1. Germline V gene lookup returns CDR1 MNHEY and CDR2 SVGEGT. This CDR3 contains 14 residues. J lost 3 bases, V lost 6 bases, and 7 bases had no gene match. The CDR3 here is CASSLGGADYGYTF. DNA of the CDR3: TGTGCCAGCAGCCTAGGGGGCGCTGACTATGGCTACACCTTC.

V and J are TRBV7-2 and TRBJ1-3; 9 bases fit TRBD1. This CDR3 region has 16 residues. The germline V gene has CDR1 SGHTA and CDR2 FQGNSA. V lost 4 bases and J lost 3; bases outside the gene matches: 7. The CDR3 region has the DNA TGTGCCAGCAGCTCCTGGACAGGGGAGTATGGAAACACCATATATTTT. Its translation: CASSSWTGEYGNTIYF.

This chain connects TRBV5-6 to TRBJ2-3; 9 bases are a match to TRBD1. Trimming at V came to 2 bases and at J to 4 bases, leaving 11 bases not matched to a gene. The germline gives CDR1 SGHDT, CDR2 YYEEEE. CDR3 size: 17 residues. CDR3 nucleotide sequence: TGTGCCAGCAGCTTTAGCTTCGGGGGACAGGGTGCAGATACGCAGTATTTT. It encodes CASSFSFGGQGADTQYF.

This clone is a singleton in its sample. V gene TRBV18 combines with J gene TRBJ2-3; 7 positions match TRBD1. The CDR3 extends over 14 amino acids. J was trimmed by 2 bases and V by 5 bases; bases with no gene match: 4. Looked up from germline, CDR1 is KGHSH and CDR2 is LQKENI. Here the CDR3 reads CASSTTGPTDTQYF. Written as DNA, the CDR3 is TGTGCCAGCTCAACGACAGGGCCCACAGATACGCAGTATTTT.

This clone turned up a few times. The CDR3 region is CASSQAQTGSNTGELFF. The CDR3 DNA reads TGCGCCAGCAGCCAAGCCCAAACAGGATCGAACACCGGGGAGCTGTTTTTT. This chain links TRBV4-3 with TRBJ2-2, with D possibly matching TRBD1 (5 bases). Per the germline V gene, CDR1 is LGHNA and CDR2 is YSLEER. Trimming removed 1 base from V and 0 bases from J, with 12 bases in between. CDR3 size: 17 residues.